A selection of T cell receptor beta chains follows, all from one sample in a study of T-cell reconstitution after alpha-beta-depleted transplantation in children. TCRdb re-called the PCR reads with MiXCR, one entry per CDR3 protein. Of hundreds of thousands of distinct CDR3 sequences in the sample, roughly a tenth were seen once. The material sequenced was PBMCs from the stem cell graft donor, taken from the stem cell graft. The receptors derive from a human donor who donated a stem cell graft to a child with acute myeloid leukemia. Both conserved end residues are trimmed from each CDR3. Each record gives: clone size, V gene, J gene, D gene, CDR3 protein. D genes are given only for firm matches. Size tells how often a clone was seen (once, few, many) or the class of an expanded clone, and some rows leave it out.

clone size: many; V gene: TRBV20-1; J gene: TRBJ1-2; D gene: NA; CDR3 protein: SATLGVGYT
clone size: few; V gene: TRBV7-9; J gene: TRBJ2-5; D gene: TRBD2; CDR3 protein: ASSPSGSGQETQY
clone size: few; V gene: TRBV20-1; J gene: TRBJ2-3; D gene: NA; CDR3 protein: SARSDYTDTQY
clone size: few; V gene: TRBV7-2; J gene: TRBJ2-7; D gene: NA; CDR3 protein: ASSLVQDGSYEQY
clone size: many; V gene: TRBV28; J gene: TRBJ1-2; D gene: TRBD1; CDR3 protein: ASSFWGQASFYGYT
clone size: many; V gene: TRBV7-2; J gene: TRBJ2-3; D gene: TRBD2; CDR3 protein: ASSYVAGGSDTQY
clone size: many; V gene: TRBV9; J gene: TRBJ2-2; D gene: NA; CDR3 protein: ASSVFANTGELF
clone size: NA; V gene: TRBV4-3; J gene: TRBJ2-2; D gene: TRBD2; CDR3 protein: ASRMGTGTSSGELF
clone size: many; V gene: TRBV9; J gene: TRBJ2-1; D gene: NA; CDR3 protein: ASSVEGQASNEQF
clone size: NA; V gene: TRBV28; J gene: TRBJ2-6; D gene: NA; CDR3 protein: ASSLTASGANVLT
clone size: NA; V gene: TRBV20-1; J gene: TRBJ2-6; D gene: NA; CDR3 protein: SAPPGAGSVLT
clone size: NA; V gene: TRBV29-1; J gene: TRBJ2-7; D gene: NA; CDR3 protein: SVLLPSRPYEQY
clone size: few; V gene: TRBV4-3; J gene: TRBJ1-2; D gene: NA; CDR3 protein: ASSQETGPPYGYT
clone size: many; V gene: TRBV29-1; J gene: TRBJ2-2; D gene: TRBD2; CDR3 protein: SATSGPTGELF
clone size: NA; V gene: TRBV4-3; J gene: TRBJ2-4; D gene: TRBD1; CDR3 protein: ASSQDWGQVTLNIQY
clone size: many; V gene: TRBV28; J gene: TRBJ1-5; D gene: NA; CDR3 protein: ASSLGGLRNQPQH
clone size: many; V gene: TRBV5-1; J gene: TRBJ2-1; D gene: TRBD2; CDR3 protein: ASSYTSDNEQF
clone size: many; V gene: TRBV12-3/TRBV12-4; J gene: TRBJ2-2; D gene: TRBD2; CDR3 protein: ASSWDYGELF
clone size: few; V gene: TRBV20-1; J gene: TRBJ2-1; D gene: NA; CDR3 protein: SARTPNGNLYNEQF
clone size: few; V gene: TRBV5-6; J gene: TRBJ2-5; D gene: TRBD2; CDR3 protein: ASRSPGLAGETQY
clone size: few; V gene: TRBV29-1; J gene: TRBJ2-7; D gene: TRBD2; CDR3 protein: SVGVASGYEQY
clone size: many; V gene: TRBV20-1; J gene: TRBJ2-5; D gene: TRBD1; CDR3 protein: SASPPNRGTEETQY
clone size: few; V gene: TRBV12-5; J gene: TRBJ2-5; D gene: TRBD2; CDR3 protein: ASGSGLAGDETQY
clone size: NA; V gene: TRBV25-1; J gene: TRBJ2-7; D gene: TRBD1; CDR3 protein: ASSESGLRPGQGTYEQY
clone size: many; V gene: TRBV14; J gene: TRBJ2-5; D gene: TRBD2; CDR3 protein: ASSQDRLAGGETQY
clone size: many; V gene: TRBV20-1; J gene: TRBJ2-7; D gene: NA; CDR3 protein: SARDPDRYEQY
clone size: NA; V gene: TRBV25-1; J gene: TRBJ2-5; D gene: NA; CDR3 protein: ASSEGLAGWGETQY
clone size: NA; V gene: TRBV29-1; J gene: TRBJ2-7; D gene: NA; CDR3 protein: SVDIGTASEQY
clone size: few; V gene: TRBV6-5; J gene: TRBJ1-2; D gene: NA; CDR3 protein: ASSRSERLPSSYGYT
clone size: few; V gene: TRBV10-3; J gene: TRBJ2-3; D gene: NA; CDR3 protein: AISGTEGADTQY
clone size: NA; V gene: TRBV24-1; J gene: TRBJ1-5; D gene: NA; CDR3 protein: ATSESGHPFYSNQPQH
clone size: few; V gene: TRBV12-3/TRBV12-4; J gene: TRBJ2-7; D gene: TRBD2; CDR3 protein: ASSRGLAGGGEQY
clone size: few; V gene: TRBV28; J gene: TRBJ2-7; D gene: TRBD1; CDR3 protein: AIGTGGREQY
clone size: many; V gene: TRBV11-2; J gene: TRBJ2-2; D gene: TRBD2; CDR3 protein: ASSPFSGSNTGELF
clone size: few; V gene: TRBV20-1; J gene: TRBJ2-7; D gene: TRBD1; CDR3 protein: SASRTGRSYEQY
clone size: NA; V gene: TRBV18; J gene: TRBJ2-1; D gene: NA; CDR3 protein: ASSPPSRNEQF
clone size: NA; V gene: TRBV3-1; J gene: TRBJ2-7; D gene: TRBD2; CDR3 protein: ASSKLAVNYEQY
clone size: few; V gene: TRBV20-1; J gene: TRBJ1-2; D gene: TRBD1; CDR3 protein: SAREQRQGASYT
clone size: many; V gene: TRBV12-3/TRBV12-4; J gene: TRBJ2-2; D gene: TRBD1; CDR3 protein: ASSFNRGGRDTGELF
clone size: few; V gene: TRBV20-1; J gene: TRBJ1-1; D gene: NA; CDR3 protein: SARQGGENTEAF
clone size: many; V gene: TRBV12-3/TRBV12-4; J gene: TRBJ1-3; D gene: TRBD1; CDR3 protein: ASSGDRGKRNTIY
clone size: NA; V gene: TRBV18; J gene: TRBJ2-7; D gene: NA; CDR3 protein: ASSMGDSYEQY
clone size: many; V gene: TRBV21-1; J gene: TRBJ2-3; D gene: NA; CDR3 protein: ASSPPASLSTDTQY
clone size: few; V gene: TRBV5-1; J gene: TRBJ2-6; D gene: NA; CDR3 protein: ASSLVVAPGANVLT
clone size: few; V gene: TRBV20-1; J gene: TRBJ2-3; D gene: TRBD2; CDR3 protein: SARSLAGEATDTQY
clone size: many; V gene: TRBV20-1; J gene: TRBJ1-1; D gene: NA; CDR3 protein: SARDGLGAGTEAF